A single sample is the source of the 5 T cell receptor beta chains below, sequenced in a study of post-analysis software for immune sequencing data (dated by TCRdb to the mid-2010s). Summary of the overall study and its limitations: Patients showed significantly higher frequencies than controls for a few TRBV segments, among them TRBV5-6, TRBV5-1 and TRBV20-1.

Their antigen targets remain unknown. The method behind the library was PCR. The sequencer was an Illumina HiSeq 2500. Unique molecular identifiers were incorporated into TCR beta cDNA libraries to reduce PCR and sequencing biases. The raw public data were reprocessed by TCRdb itself: fastp quality trimming at Q25, MiXCR clonotype calling, in-frame beta chains only. Entries that share a CDR3 protein sequence are merged under the most common genes and DNA. This sample lists a few hundred thousand distinct CDR3 sequences; around 34% were detected once. Around 4.8% of the sample comes from the top ten. Sequencing was carried out using blood. These receptor sequences come from a girl between 5 and 17 years old with multiple sclerosis.

A remark on this clonotype: One base away lies a much larger clone, so this may be a sequencing read error. The chain recombines TRBV10-3 with TRBJ1-2, with 9 bases matching TRBD1. The CDR3 covers 13 residues. Germline-derived CDR1 and CDR2 are ENHRY and SYGVKD. With V trimmed by 6 bases and J by 8 bases, 7 bases remained unmatched. As DNA, the CDR3 is TGTGCCATCAGGGAACAGGGGGCGGCAGGCTACACCTTC. This codes for CAIREQGAAGYTF.

This chain uses TRBV7-9 with TRBJ2-7, with a tentative D call TRBD2 (6 bases). Germline lookup yields CDR1 SEHNR and CDR2 FQNEAQ (reference sequence). V was cut by 3 bases and J by 5 bases, with 17 bases left in between. The CDR3 is made up of 15 amino acids. CDR3 DNA: TGTGCCAGCAGCTTTCAAAGGGAGGAGTTTGACGAGCAGTACTTC. Translation gives CASSFQREEFDEQYF. The whole variable domain, remainder taken from reference TRBV7-9 and TRBJ2-7, is DTGVSQNPRHKITKRGQNVTFRCDPISEHNRLYWYRQTLGQGPEFLTYFQNEAQLEKSRLLSDRFSAERPKGSFSTLEIQRTEQGDSAMYLCASSFQREEFDEQYFGPGTRLTVT.

This clonotype has ten or more counts. V is TRBV12-3 or TRBV12-4 and J is TRBJ2-1; possibly TRBD1 for D (5 bases). Trimming stripped 5 bases from V and 0 bases from J, with 14 bases between. The CDR3 totals 16 residues. CDR3 protein: CASSQQAPPSYNEQFF. The CDR3 bases are TGTGCCAGCAGTCAACAGGCGCCCCCCTCCTACAATGAGCAGTTCTTC.

On this clonotype itself: With a much larger clone just one base away, this may be a read error. The chain joins TRBV11-2 to TRBJ2-3; 10 bases fit TRBD2. The CDR3 covers 21 residues. CDR1 is SGHAT, CDR2 FQNNGV, per germline. The CDR3 protein is CAGSRGLGGGLARISTDTQYF. CDR3 nucleotides: TGTGCCGGCAGCCGGGGTCTCGGGGGGGGACTAGCGAGAATTAGCACAGATACGCAGTATTTT.

This clonotype was observed at least ten times. V and J are TRBV6-2 or TRBV6-3 and TRBJ1-2; tentatively, D is TRBD1 (6 bases). The CDR3 totals 12 residues. V lost 4 bases, J lost 6 bases, and 9 bases lay in between. Germline loops: CDR1 MNHEY, CDR2 SVGEGT. The CDR3 reads CASSSQGNGYTF. Written as DNA, the CDR3 is TGTGCCAGCAGTTCACAGGGCAATGGCTACACCTTC.